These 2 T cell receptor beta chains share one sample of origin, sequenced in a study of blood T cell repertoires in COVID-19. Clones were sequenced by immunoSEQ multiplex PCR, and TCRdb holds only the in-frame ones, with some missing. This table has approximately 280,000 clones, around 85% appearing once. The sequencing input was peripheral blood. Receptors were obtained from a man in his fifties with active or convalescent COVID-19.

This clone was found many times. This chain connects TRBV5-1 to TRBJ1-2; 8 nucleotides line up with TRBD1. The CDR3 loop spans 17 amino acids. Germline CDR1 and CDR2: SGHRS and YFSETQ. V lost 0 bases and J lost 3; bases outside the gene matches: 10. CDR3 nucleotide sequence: TGCGCCAGCAGCTTGGACGGGGCAGGGGGCAGATACTATGGCTACACCTTC. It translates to CASSLDGAGGRYYGYTF.

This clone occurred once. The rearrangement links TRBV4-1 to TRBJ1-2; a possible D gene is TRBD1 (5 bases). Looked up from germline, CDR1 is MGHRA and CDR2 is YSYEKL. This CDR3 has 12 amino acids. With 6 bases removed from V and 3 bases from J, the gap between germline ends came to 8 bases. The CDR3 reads CASRGGDYGYTF. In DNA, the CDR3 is TGCGCCAGCAGGGGGGGGGACTATGGCTACACCTTC.